This T cell receptor beta chain was obtained from a study of early T cells in non-severe SARS-CoV-2 infection. Study details: Sequenced material consisted of bulk RNA (from unsorted whole blood), and chains were unpaired.

This clonotype showed up many times. Antigen: not known. Findings and limits, study-wide: Matching against VDJdb likely underestimated virus-specific expansions, favoring anti-spike CD8.

CDR1 is SGHVS and CDR2 is FQNEAQ in the germline V gene. V was pared by 5 bases and J by 1 base, with 5 bases of the junction left unmatched. The length of the CDR3 is 15 residues. TCRdb re-called the 5' RACE reads with MiXCR, one entry per CDR3 protein. The repertoire includes 46,000 or so distinct CDR3 sequences, less than 15% of them detected once, and 9.5% to 13% sits in the top ten. Sequencing was performed on whole blood. J is TRBJ2-5 and V is TRBV7-8, with 9 bases lining up with TRBD2. The source of this sequence is an adult who was a healthcare worker with PCR-confirmed SARS-CoV-2 infection or an uninfected control (not recorded which). The CDR3 reads CASSGTTSGQETQYF. Here the CDR3 DNA reads TGTGCCAGCAGCGGTACGACTAGCGGCCAAGAGACCCAGTACTTC.